The present T cell receptor beta chain was sequenced within a study of response to subunit inactivated influenza vaccine. The CDR3 runs to 15 residues. V lost 6 bases and J 5 bases, leaving 14 bases between the germline ends. TCRdb reprocessed the RT-PCR reads with MiXCR, giving one entry per CDR3 protein. The sample holds roughly 670,000 distinct CDR3 sequences, 14% seen once. The source is a man between 45 and 60 years old who received an inactivated influenza vaccine. The chain combines TRBV12-3 or TRBV12-4 with TRBJ1-6, with D uncertain. Source: PBMCs from blood, taken 14 days before vaccination. The CDR3 sequence is CASREIISDNSPLHF. The CDR3 region has the DNA TGTGCCAGCAGAGAAATTATTTCGGATAATTCACCCCTCCACTTT.